The next 22 T cell receptor beta chains were all read from a single sample in a study of high-grade serous ovarian cancer treatment subgroups. Measured with immunoSEQ multiplex PCR; TCRdb has only the in-frame clones, and not every one. Seen here are 25,000 to 30,000 clones, around 80% observed once, and the top ten hold 2.1%. Tumor samples were obtained before definitive surgery or chemotherapy. Sequenced material: tumor tissue. All receptors come from a human donor with high-grade serous ovarian cancer.

V usage is TRBV19 and J usage is TRBJ1-1; 7 bases agree with TRBD1. Germline V lookup: CDR1 LNHDA, CDR2 SQIVND (reference sequence). CDR3 length equals 13 residues. V was pared by 6 bases and J by 3 bases, with 4 bases of the junction left unmatched. CDR3 region: CASRGQIYTEAFF. As DNA, the CDR3 is TGTGCCAGTAGGGGACAGATTTACACTGAAGCTTTCTTT.

The chain joins TRBV6-6 to TRBJ2-1, with a possible D match to TRBD2 (6 bases). Looked up from germline, CDR1 is MNHNY and CDR2 is SVGAGI (reference sequence). V was cut by 2 bases and J by 7 bases, with 6 bases left in between. The CDR3 runs to 12 residues. Written as DNA, the CDR3 is TGTGCCAGCAGTTACGGGGGGAATGAGCAGTTCTTC. Residues: CASSYGGNEQFF.

This clone was observed a single time. CDR3 DNA sequence: TGTGCCAGCCGTACAGGGGGCAGTGGGGCCAACGTCCTGACTTTC. It encodes CASRTGGSGANVLTF. This rearrangement joins TRBV6-1 to TRBJ2-6, with TRBD1 matching 9 bases. V lost 8 bases to trimming and J lost 3 bases; unmatched junction nucleotides: 5. The CDR3 totals 15 residues. Germline loops: CDR1 MNHNS, CDR2 SASEGT.

The gene calls are TRBV27 and TRBJ1-1; possible D gene TRBD1, 5 bases. V gave up 3 bases and J gave up 2 bases, with 7 bases separating them. There are 13 residues in the CDR3. The V gene's germline CDR1 is MNHEY and CDR2 SMNVEV (reference sequence). The CDR3: CASSFGGNTEAFF. The CDR3 DNA sequence: TGTGCCAGCAGTTTCGGGGGAAACACTGAAGCTTTCTTT.

The chain has TRBV7-2 and TRBJ2-7; D not certain. CDR3 length equals 14 residues. Per the germline V gene, CDR1 is SGHTA and CDR2 is FQGNSA. The ends were cut back, 5 bases at V and 0 bases at J, with 11 bases in the middle. The CDR3 sequence is CASSLGRTSYEQYF. The CDR3 DNA reads as TGTGCCAGCAGCCTTGGCAGGACCTCCTACGAGCAGTACTTC.

The chain couples TRBV27 to TRBJ1-6; D is uncertain. This CDR3 has 13 amino acids. The V and J ends lost 3 bases and 11 bases respectively, with 11 bases between them. CDR1 MNHEY and CDR2 SMNVEV come from the germline V gene (reference sequence). The CDR3 coding sequence is TGTGCCAGCAGTTTGTTAAAGGCGGCACCCCTCCACTTT. This gives the protein CASSLLKAAPLHF.

The genes are TRBV28 and TRBJ2-5; TRBD1 agrees at 7 bases. Germline lookup yields CDR1 MDHEN and CDR2 SYDVKM. The CDR3 totals 16 residues. Losses at the gene ends were 1 base for V and 5 bases for J; bases not matched to a gene: 10. The chain's CDR3 is CASSLYRGAPFETQYF. The DNA of the CDR3 is TGTGCCAGCAGTTTATACAGGGGAGCCCCCTTCGAGACCCAGTACTTC.

The chain employs TRBV28 and TRBJ2-4, with D perhaps matching TRBD2 (6 bases). The V gene lost 4 bases and the J gene lost 0 bases, with 13 bases spanning the gap. From germline, CDR1 is MDHEN and CDR2 SYDVKM. This CDR3 is built from 16 residues. The CDR3 nucleotides are TGTGCCAGCAGTTCGCGCGGGACCTTAGCCAAAAACATTCAGTACTTC. As protein: CASSSRGTLAKNIQYF.

The chain employs TRBV10-2 and TRBJ2-1, with D possibly called TRBD1 or TRBD2 (5 bases each). Trimming left V 0 bases short and J 6 bases short, with 12 bases between. Germline loops: CDR1 WSHSY, CDR2 SAAADI. This CDR3 is 15 amino acids long. The CDR3 spells CASSESRGVRNEQFF. CDR3 coding DNA: TGCGCCAGCAGTGAGTCCAGAGGGGTCCGCAATGAGCAGTTCTTC.

This chain joins TRBV4-2 and TRBJ2-3; D is unresolved. Germline loops: CDR1 LGHNA, CDR2 YNFKEQ. Trimming removed 1 base from V and 6 bases from J, with 8 bases in between. CDR3 length: 13 amino acids. CDR3 residues: CASSQGTPDTQYF. The CDR3 DNA reads TGTGCCAGCAGCCAAGGGACCCCCGATACGCAGTATTTT.

The rearrangement uses TRBV6-6 and TRBJ2-5; TRBD2 is a possible D gene (6 bases). This CDR3 is 14 amino acids long. CDR1 MNHNY and CDR2 SVGAGI come from the germline V gene (reference sequence). V was clipped by 0 bases and J by 5 bases, with 10 bases between them. CDR3 nucleotide sequence: TGTGCCAGCAGTTACTCGGCTAGCGCGGAGACCCAGTACTTC. Its translation: CASSYSASAETQYF.

This chain joins TRBV28 and TRBJ1-3; D not certain. V was cut by 2 bases and J by 0 bases, with 14 bases left in between. In germline, CDR1 is MDHEN, CDR2 SYDVKM. This CDR3 region has 17 residues. The CDR3 loop is CASSLPRTKGSGNTIYF. The CDR3 coding sequence is TGTGCCAGCAGTTTACCTCGGACGAAAGGCTCTGGAAACACCATATATTTT.

J is TRBJ2-7 and V is TRBV28; possible D gene TRBD2, 6 bases. Looked up from germline, CDR1 is MDHEN and CDR2 is SYDVKM. Trimming pared 4 bases from V and 9 bases from J, leaving 10 bases between. This CDR3 comprises 11 residues. The CDR3 region has the DNA TGTGCCAGCAGTTCCGGGGGTTGGCAGTACTTC. Its protein is CASSSGGWQYF.

The chain employs TRBV5-4 and TRBJ2-5; D is perhaps TRBD1 or TRBD2 (5 bases each). The V gene's germline CDR1 is SGHNT and CDR2 YYREEE (reference sequence). The V gene lost 1 base and the J gene lost 3 bases, with 16 bases spanning the gap. The CDR3 spans 16 residues. CDR3 nucleotide sequence: TGTGCCAGCAGCTTGTTTACCCGGGGCGCCGAAGAGACCCAGTACTTC. Translation gives CASSLFTRGAEETQYF.

This chain uses TRBV28 with TRBJ2-1; D could derive from TRBD1 or TRBD2 (5 bases each). Trimming shortened V by 3 bases and J by 0 bases, and 15 bases separated the two germline ends. Germline-derived CDR1 and CDR2 are MDHEN and SYDVKM. The CDR3 loop spans 17 amino acids. Written as DNA, the CDR3 is TGTGCCAGCAGTTTTGGGGGTTTCCAGGGCTCCTACAATGAGCAGTTCTTC. It is translated as CASSFGGFQGSYNEQFF.

The chain combines TRBV5-1 with TRBJ2-3; D is undetermined. Germline V gene sequence: CDR1 SGHRS, CDR2 YFSETQ. CDR3 length equals 12 residues. The ends were cut back, 0 bases at V and 6 bases at J, with 5 bases in the middle. CDR3 in amino acids: CASSLDTDTQYF. In DNA, the CDR3 is TGCGCCAGCAGCTTGGACACCGATACGCAGTATTTT.

The chain combines TRBV9 with TRBJ2-2; 9 positions match TRBD2. The V gene's germline CDR1 is SGDLS and CDR2 YYNGEE. J lost 7 bases, V lost 0 bases, and 7 bases had no gene match. This CDR3 has 16 amino acids. The CDR3 DNA reads as TGTGCCAGCAGCGTAGTTAGCGGGAGCCTTGGCGGGGAGCTGTTTTTT. Translated: CASSVVSGSLGGELFF.

J is TRBJ1-1 and V is TRBV21-1. TRBV21-1 is reported as a pseudogene. This CDR3 contains 15 residues. The CDR3 nucleotides read TGTGCCAGCAGCAAACGGCGGGGGATGAACACTGAAGCTTTCTTT. It translates to CASSKRRGMNTEAFF.

The V gene is TRBV28, the J gene TRBJ1-4; D gene uncertain. The length of the CDR3 is 14 residues. V lost 6 bases to trimming and J lost 0 bases, with 8 bases between them. CDR1 and CDR2 (germline): MDHEN, SYDVKM. CDR3: CASSPSTTNEKLFF. The CDR3 DNA sequence: TGTGCCAGCAGCCCTTCAACAACTAATGAAAAACTGTTTTTT.

The J gene is TRBJ1-2, the V gene TRBV30; no reliable D call. Germline lookup yields CDR1 GTSNPN and CDR2 SVGIG (reference sequence). V lost 5 bases and J 4 bases, leaving 14 bases between the germline ends. The CDR3 sequence is 13 residues long. For the CDR3, the DNA is TGTGCCTGGGGCGCTCGCCGGGCCTATGGCTACACCTTC. As protein: CAWGARRAYGYTF.

The rearrangement links TRBV14 to TRBJ2-7, with TRBD1 matching 7 bases. Germline lookup yields CDR1 SGHDN and CDR2 FVKESK. This CDR3 contains 16 residues. Trimming removed 3 bases from V and 0 bases from J; junction bases left unmatched: 8. The CDR3 coding sequence is TGTGCCAGCAGCCACACAGGGGACCTTTACTCCTACGAGCAGTACTTC. This encodes CASSHTGDLYSYEQYF.

This clone was seen only once. The chain carries TRBV6-1 and TRBJ1-4; D might be TRBD1 (6 bases). V gave up 6 bases and J gave up 8 bases, with 10 bases separating them. Germline assignment: CDR1 MNHNS and CDR2 SASEGT. CDR3 length equals 12 residues. The chain's CDR3 is CASSRQVEKLFF. The CDR3 DNA reads TGTGCCAGCAGCCGACAGGTCGAAAAACTGTTTTTT.